Listed below are T cell receptor beta chains from one sample, sequenced in a study of blood T cells in healthy people across ages. Each CDR3 protein gets one entry after TCRdb re-called the 5' RACE reads with MiXCR. The repertoire holds 1,300,000 or so distinct CDR3 sequences, with approximately 59% as singletons. Sequences were obtained from blood. These receptors were taken from a man aged 18-30 years in good health. Both conserved end residues are part of each CDR3. The order of the fields is clone size, V gene, D gene, J gene, CDR3 DNA, CDR3 protein. The D gene is left open where the match is weak. Clone sizes are given selectively: once, few, many, or a class where the clone is expanded.

clone_size: -; v_call: TRBV7-9; d_call: TRBD1; j_call: TRBJ2-1; cdr3_nt: TGTGCCAGCAGCGCGCCTGCCGGGACAGGGTCCAATGAGCAGTTCTTC; cdr3_aa: CASSAPAGTGSNEQFF
clone_size: -; v_call: TRBV11-2; d_call: TRBD1; j_call: TRBJ2-7; cdr3_nt: TGTGCCAGCAGCTTGGGACGGACAGGAGGCGAGCAGTACTTC; cdr3_aa: CASSLGRTGGEQYF
clone_size: -; v_call: TRBV5-1; d_call: -; j_call: TRBJ2-7; cdr3_nt: TGCGCCAGCAGCGTCGATTCAACTAGCTACGAGCAGTACTTC; cdr3_aa: CASSVDSTSYEQYF
clone_size: few; v_call: TRBV11-1; d_call: TRBD1; j_call: TRBJ2-1; cdr3_nt: TGTGCCAGCAGCCTCCGGGACAGGGGTTGGCGCAATGAGCAGTTCTTC; cdr3_aa: CASSLRDRGWRNEQFF
clone_size: few; v_call: TRBV14; d_call: -; j_call: TRBJ2-7; cdr3_nt: TGTGCCAGCAGCCCTGACCGAAAGGGGACCTACGAGCAGTACTTC; cdr3_aa: CASSPDRKGTYEQYF
clone_size: -; v_call: TRBV7-8; d_call: -; j_call: TRBJ1-1; cdr3_nt: TGTGCCACCGAGGCAGGGGTAAACACTGAAGCTTTCTTT; cdr3_aa: CATEAGVNTEAFF
clone_size: few; v_call: TRBV4-1; d_call: -; j_call: TRBJ2-4; cdr3_nt: TGCGCCAGCAGCCCGTGGGGGCCTCTAGCCATCCCGATAGCCAAAAACATTCAGTACTTC; cdr3_aa: CASSPWGPLAIPIAKNIQYF
clone_size: few; v_call: TRBV12-3/TRBV12-4; d_call: TRBD2; j_call: TRBJ2-1; cdr3_nt: TGTGCCAGCAGCCCAACACTAGCGGGGGGGCGACACAATGAGCAGTTCTTC; cdr3_aa: CASSPTLAGGRHNEQFF
clone_size: -; v_call: TRBV4-1; d_call: TRBD2; j_call: TRBJ2-3; cdr3_nt: TGCGCCAGCAGCCAGCTAGCGGGGTCAGATACGCAGTATTTT; cdr3_aa: CASSQLAGSDTQYF
clone_size: few; v_call: TRBV15; d_call: -; j_call: TRBJ2-7; cdr3_nt: TGTGCCACCAGCACATCGGGAGACGGTCTCAGAGAGCAGTACTTC; cdr3_aa: CATSTSGDGLREQYF
clone_size: -; v_call: TRBV5-1; d_call: TRBD1; j_call: TRBJ2-1; cdr3_nt: TGCGCCAGCAGCCGAGGGACAGTCAATTCCTACAATGAGCAGTTCTTC; cdr3_aa: CASSRGTVNSYNEQFF
clone_size: -; v_call: TRBV6-5; d_call: TRBD1; j_call: TRBJ2-2; cdr3_nt: TGTGCCAGCAGCTTACCACCAGGGGGCGGGGAGCTGTTTTTT; cdr3_aa: CASSLPPGGGELFF
clone_size: -; v_call: TRBV20-1; d_call: -; j_call: TRBJ2-7; cdr3_nt: TGCAGTGCTCCCCGGGATTCCCCATCTAGGAGCTACGAGCAGTACTTC; cdr3_aa: CSAPRDSPSRSYEQYF
clone_size: -; v_call: TRBV9; d_call: TRBD2; j_call: TRBJ2-5; cdr3_nt: TGTGCCAGCAGCTCGGGCGCTAGCGGGAGCTACGCGGGAGAGACCCAGTACTTC; cdr3_aa: CASSSGASGSYAGETQYF
clone_size: -; v_call: TRBV2; d_call: -; j_call: TRBJ2-3; cdr3_nt: TGTGCCAGCACTCGGCTTCACACAGATACGCAGTATTTT; cdr3_aa: CASTRLHTDTQYF
clone_size: -; v_call: TRBV30; d_call: -; j_call: TRBJ2-1; cdr3_nt: TGTGCCTCCCCGGCCCTGGGTGGTTACAATGAGCAGTTCTTC; cdr3_aa: CASPALGGYNEQFF
clone_size: -; v_call: TRBV7-9; d_call: TRBD1; j_call: TRBJ2-7; cdr3_nt: TGTGCCAGCAGAGACAGGGAGTCCTACGAGCAGTACTTC; cdr3_aa: CASRDRESYEQYF
clone_size: once; v_call: TRBV6-2/TRBV6-3; d_call: -; j_call: TRBJ2-1; cdr3_nt: TGTGCCAGCAGTGCACAGGAGACCTACAATGAGCAGTTCTTC; cdr3_aa: CASSAQETYNEQFF
clone_size: few; v_call: TRBV4-2; d_call: TRBD2; j_call: TRBJ2-1; cdr3_nt: TGTGCCAGCAGCCAACCGACTAGCGGGGGGATTTATGAGCAGTTCTTC; cdr3_aa: CASSQPTSGGIYEQFF
clone_size: few; v_call: TRBV27; d_call: -; j_call: TRBJ2-5; cdr3_nt: TGTGCCAGCAGTGGTTCCACCGGGGAGACCCAGTACTTC; cdr3_aa: CASSGSTGETQYF
clone_size: -; v_call: TRBV5-1; d_call: -; j_call: TRBJ2-7; cdr3_nt: TGCGCCAGCAGCTTGGCCAGGGTCGGCTCCTACGAGCAGTACTTC; cdr3_aa: CASSLARVGSYEQYF
clone_size: -; v_call: TRBV6-6; d_call: -; j_call: TRBJ2-3; cdr3_nt: TGTGCCAGCGGGGCGGGACGACAGAACACAGATACGCAGTATTTT; cdr3_aa: CASGAGRQNTDTQYF
clone_size: -; v_call: TRBV25-1; d_call: -; j_call: TRBJ1-5; cdr3_nt: TGTGCCAGCAGTGAACAGAATCAGCCCCAGCATTTT; cdr3_aa: CASSEQNQPQHF
clone_size: few; v_call: TRBV5-1; d_call: TRBD2; j_call: TRBJ2-1; cdr3_nt: TGCGCCAGCAGCTTCGGGACTAGCGGCTCCTACAATGAGCAGTTCTTC; cdr3_aa: CASSFGTSGSYNEQFF
clone_size: once; v_call: TRBV7-8; d_call: TRBD2; j_call: TRBJ2-3; cdr3_nt: TGTGCCAGCAGATATAGAGTAGCGGGGGGGCCCCTGTTTAGCACAGATACGCAGTATTTT; cdr3_aa: CASRYRVAGGPLFSTDTQYF
clone_size: -; v_call: TRBV5-1; d_call: TRBD2; j_call: TRBJ2-1; cdr3_nt: TGCGCCAGCAGCTCCGGGACTAGCGGGAGGACGAGCTCCTACAATGAGCCGTTCTTC; cdr3_aa: CASSSGTSGRTSSYNEPFF
clone_size: -; v_call: TRBV28; d_call: TRBD1; j_call: TRBJ1-1; cdr3_nt: TGTGCCAGTATTAGGAGGGGGCCGAACACTGAAGCTTTCTTT; cdr3_aa: CASIRRGPNTEAFF